These 23 T cell receptor beta chains were sequenced from one sample in a study of blood T cell repertoires in COVID-19. Sequenced by immunoSEQ multiplex PCR; TCRdb stores in-frame clones only, minus some. The sample consists of 150,000 to 250,000 clones, roughly four fifths of them appearing once. The sample comprised PBMCs or T cells enriched from blood (not recorded which). All receptors derive from a middle-aged man who had recovered from COVID-19.

The chain combines TRBV24-1 with TRBJ1-5; D is perhaps TRBD1 (6 bases). CDR1 is KGHDR and CDR2 is SFDVKD in the germline V gene. V was pared by 9 bases and J by 0 bases, with 8 bases between. This CDR3 spans 13 amino acids. This CDR3 reads CATGQYSNQPQHF. In DNA, the CDR3 is TGTGCCACCGGACAGTATAGCAATCAGCCCCAGCATTTT.

The rearrangement joins TRBV5-1 to TRBJ2-5, with 9 positions matching TRBD2. CDR1 SGHRS and CDR2 YFSETQ come from the germline V gene. Trimming took 3 bases from V and 2 from J; bases not matched to a gene: 5. This CDR3 contains 15 residues. DNA of the CDR3: TGCGCCAGCAGCTCCGGACTAGCGCTTCAAGAGACCCAGTACTTC. The encoded protein is CASSSGLALQETQYF.

The V gene is TRBV5-1, the J gene TRBJ2-1; TRBD1 matches at 10 bases. Germline loops: CDR1 SGHRS, CDR2 YFSETQ. J gave up 5 bases and V 4 bases, and 9 bases lay outside the gene matches. The CDR3 runs to 16 residues. For the CDR3, the DNA is TGCGCCAGCAGCCAACGTCCCGGGACAGGGGACAATGAGCAGTTCTTC. Translated, it gives CASSQRPGTGDNEQFF.

This clone was seen a single time. The rearrangement joins TRBV19 to TRBJ2-2; no firm D call. The CDR3 spans 13 residues. Between the trimmed V and J ends, which lost 5 bases and 5 bases, there was a span of 9 bases. Germline V gene data show CDR1 as LNHDA and CDR2 as SQIVND (reference sequence). This CDR3 is CASSPSSTGELFF. DNA for the CDR3: TGTGCCAGTAGTCCCTCCTCGACCGGGGAGCTGTTTTTT.

DNA for the CDR3: TGCGCCAGCAGCTTGGCCGACAGGCAGAACACTGAAGCTTTCTTT. Amino acid sequence: CASSLADRQNTEAFF. The chain carries TRBV5-1 and TRBJ1-1; TRBD1 might be the D (6 bases). Trimming took off 0 bases at V and 1 base at J, with 10 bases between the two ends. The CDR3 has 15 residues. Germline-derived CDR1 and CDR2 are SGHRS and YFSETQ.

The J gene is TRBJ2-3, the V gene TRBV9; tentative D call: TRBD2 (7 bases). This CDR3 spans 15 amino acids. Germline CDR1 SGDLS, CDR2 YYNGEE. Between the trimmed V and J ends, which lost 0 bases and 10 bases, there was a span of 18 bases. CDR3 DNA sequence: TGTGCCAGCAGCGTAGGTCCCGGTCTGGGGGGGCCGCAGTATTTT. Translating gives CASSVGPGLGGPQYF.

The rearrangement joins TRBV4-2 to TRBJ2-3; 9 nucleotides match TRBD2. The V gene's germline CDR1 is LGHNA and CDR2 YNFKEQ. CDR3 length: 15 residues. The trim removed 2 bases at V and 3 bases at J, leaving 3 bases unmatched. Here the CDR3 reads CASSQSAGGTDTQYF. In DNA, the CDR3 is TGTGCCAGCAGCCAATCCGCGGGAGGGACAGATACGCAGTATTTT.

This chain links TRBV6-5 with TRBJ2-1; 8 positions agree with TRBD2. This CDR3 region has 16 residues. The J segment lost 7 bases and the V segment lost 0 bases, leaving 8 bases of the junction unmatched. In germline, CDR1 is MNHEY, CDR2 SVGAGI. CDR3 DNA: TGTGCCAGCAGTTACTCCGAACCTAGCGGGTGGAATGAGCAGTTCTTC. It codes for CASSYSEPSGWNEQFF.

This sequence joins TRBV7-3 and TRBJ2-1; the match to TRBD1 covers 10 bases. This CDR3 has 17 residues. The V segment lost 0 bases and the J segment 3 bases; nucleotides outside the gene matches: 5. Germline assignment: CDR1 SGHTA and CDR2 FQGTGA. CDR3 sequence: CASSLTYRTGGYNEQFF. In DNA form, the CDR3 reads TGTGCCAGCAGCTTAACGTATCGGACAGGGGGCTACAATGAGCAGTTCTTC.

The rearrangement links TRBV18 to TRBJ1-2; 9 bases align to TRBD1. The V gene end was trimmed by 4 bases and the J gene end by 2 bases; junction bases not matched to a gene: 5. This CDR3 contains 15 residues. The V gene's germline CDR1 is KGHSH and CDR2 LQKENI. The CDR3 coding sequence is TGTGCCAGCTCACTTAGGACAGGGGACAACTATGGCTACACCTTC. This gives the protein CASSLRTGDNYGYTF.

This clone was counted at least ten times. V and J are TRBV5-1 and TRBJ2-1; D gene unclear. The CDR3 extends over 14 amino acids. V was cut by 0 bases and J by 6 bases, with 10 bases left in between. Germline CDR1 and CDR2: SGHRS and YFSETQ. The CDR3 DNA reads as TGCGCCAGCAGCTTGGCGGGTCCTGGCAATGAGCAGTTCTTC. This translates into CASSLAGPGNEQFF.

This clone was observed once. The genes are TRBV6-5 and TRBJ1-2, with D possibly matching TRBD1 (6 bases). The CDR3 runs 16 residues. The V gene lost 3 bases and the J gene lost 1 base, with 15 bases spanning the gap. CDR1 and CDR2 from the germline V gene are MNHEY and SVGAGI. CDR3 in DNA: TGTGCCAGCAGTTATTACGGACAGACGCTTAACTATGGCTACACCTTC. As protein: CASSYYGQTLNYGYTF.

The gene calls are TRBV3-1 (or the pseudogene TRBV3-2) and TRBJ2-1; the match to TRBD1 covers 7 bases. After removal of 0 bases from V and 16 bases from J, the junction contained 12 bases not matched to a gene. Germline CDR1 is LGHDT and CDR2 is YNNKEL (reference sequence). The CDR3 runs 14 residues. CDR3 sequence reads: CASSQDQGAGGQFF. The CDR3 nucleotides are TGTGCCAGCAGCCAAGATCAAGGCGCAGGGGGACAATTCTTC.

The chain uses TRBV28 and TRBJ2-7; a possible D gene is TRBD2 (5 bases). Germline-derived CDR1 and CDR2 are MDHEN and SYDVKM. The CDR3 has 15 amino acids. The V end was cut by 2 bases, the J end by 6 bases, with 17 bases between. The DNA for the CDR3 is TGTGCCAGCAGTTTAGGTTTCGGGGAAGTCATCGAGCAGTACTTC. It yields the protein CASSLGFGEVIEQYF.

CDR3 bases: TGTGCCAGCAGCTCTATACAGGGTTACGAGCAGTACGTC. Amino acids: CASSSIQGYEQYV. V and J are TRBV5-8 and TRBJ2-7; D is perhaps TRBD1 (6 bases). From germline, CDR1 is SGHTS and CDR2 YDEGEE. This CDR3 has 13 amino acids. The V end lost 3 bases, the J end lost 4 bases, and 11 bases lay between the germline ends.

This chain uses TRBV4-3 with TRBJ2-1, with 8 bases identical to TRBD1. Germline CDR1 and CDR2: LGHNA and YSLEER. The CDR3 length is 17 residues. Trimming at V came to 3 bases and at J to 1 base, leaving 8 bases not matched to a gene. The CDR3: CASSHALGQGSYNEQFF. The CDR3 nucleotides are TGCGCCAGCAGCCACGCACTTGGACAGGGATCCTACAATGAGCAGTTCTTC.

J is TRBJ1-1 and V is TRBV9, with 9 bases fitting TRBD1. Looked up from germline, CDR1 is SGDLS and CDR2 is YYNGEE. The CDR3 sequence is 14 residues long. V dropped 3 bases and J dropped 7; count of bases not matched to a gene: 7. CDR3 loop: CASSAGQGEFEAFF. DNA for the CDR3: TGTGCCAGCAGCGCGGGACAGGGAGAATTTGAAGCTTTCTTT.

This clone turned up a few times. The V call is TRBV4-3, the J call TRBJ1-1; D unresolved. V was clipped by 2 bases and J by 1 base, with 8 bases between them. CDR3 length equals 14 residues. Per germline, CDR1 LGHNA and CDR2 YSLEER. The CDR3 sequence is CASSQRGGNTEAFF. The CDR3 DNA reads as TGCGCCAGCAGCCAACGGGGAGGGAACACTGAAGCTTTCTTT.

The V gene is TRBV19, the J gene TRBJ2-1; the D gene is possibly TRBD1 (5 bases). The CDR3 covers 13 residues. Per the germline V gene, CDR1 is LNHDA and CDR2 is SQIVND (reference sequence). V lost 2 bases, J lost 9 bases, and 11 bases lay in between. The CDR3 reads CASSIQGFAEQFF. The DNA of the CDR3 is TGTGCCAGTAGTATACAGGGTTTCGCTGAGCAGTTCTTC.

The V and J genes are TRBV7-9 and TRBJ1-6; D is undetermined. V was trimmed by 5 bases and J by 8 bases, leaving 13 bases between them. Per the germline V gene, CDR1 is SEHNR and CDR2 is FQNEAQ (reference sequence). The CDR3 sequence is 14 residues long. Written as DNA, the CDR3 is TGTGCCAGCAGCATGGACTTGCTAGATTCACCCCTCCACTTT. Amino acids: CASSMDLLDSPLHF.

This chain uses TRBV29-1 with TRBJ1-1; TRBD1 matches 7 bases. Per the germline V gene, CDR1 is SQVTM and CDR2 is ANQGSEA. Germline trimming cut 3 bases from V and 4 bases from J; bases unmatched to any gene: 5. This CDR3 has 13 amino acids. Here the CDR3 DNA reads TGCAGCGTTGAGGACAGGAGATTCACTGAAGCTTTCTTT. Encoded protein: CSVEDRRFTEAFF.

The chain recombines TRBV6-5 with TRBJ2-5, with a weak D call TRBD2 (5 bases). The V gene lost 1 base and the J gene lost 3 bases, with 15 bases spanning the gap. This CDR3 has 16 amino acids. In germline, CDR1 is MNHEY, CDR2 SVGAGI. DNA for the CDR3: TGTGCCAGCAGTTACTACCGCCTAGCCGGGAAAGAGACCCAGTACTTC. Amino acids: CASSYYRLAGKETQYF.

The chain joins TRBV15 to TRBJ2-6; 9 bases are a match to TRBD2. V gave up 8 bases and J gave up 2 bases; unmatched junction bases: 7. This CDR3 comprises 16 residues. From germline, CDR1 is LNHNV and CDR2 YYDKDF (reference sequence). The CDR3: CATGRSSGTGANVLTF. The CDR3 nucleotides read TGTGCCACCGGTCGGTCTAGCGGGACTGGGGCCAACGTCCTGACTTTC.